Here is one T cell receptor beta chain with its context. Its antigen is unidentified. A much more abundant neighbour one base away suggests this may be a read error. It was with a sample-barcoded 5' primer and a J-beta primer mix that a second PCR of about 7 to 12 cycles was run. TCRdb reprocessed the 5' RACE reads with MiXCR, giving one entry per CDR3 protein. The data show some 640,000 distinct CDR3 sequences, approximately 30% seen once. The data stem from a study of blood T cells in healthy people across ages. Regarding the study as a whole: Among long-lived donors, naive CD4+ cells were more numerous and diversity higher than in aged donors.

The CDR3 consists of 15 residues. From germline, CDR1 is SGHTA and CDR2 FQGNSA. The V call is TRBV7-2, the J call TRBJ2-7; possibly TRBD1 for D (6 bases). The receptor was derived from an elderly woman in good health. Sample: blood. Here the CDR3 reads CAGSLGGHSSYEQYF. CDR3 nucleotides: TGTGCCGGCAGCTTAGGGGGACACAGCTCCTACGAGCAGTACTTC. Complete variable domain (other parts from reference TRBV7-2 and TRBJ2-7): GAGVSQSPSNKVTEKGKDVELRCDPISGHTALYWYRQSLGQGLEFLIYFQGNSAPDKSGLPSDRFSAERTGGSVSTLTIQRTQQEDSAVYLCAGSLGGHSSYEQYFGPGTRLTVT.